This TCR beta chain is from a study of Tregs in tolerant kidney transplant recipients. Data came from immunoSEQ multiplex PCR; TCRdb stores just in-frame clones and leaves some out. The repertoire includes tens of thousands of clones, about 90% of them detected once, and 3.8% sits in the top ten. Germline CDR1 reads GTSNPN; CDR2 reads SVGIG (reference sequence). The CDR3 contains 15 residues. V dropped 2 bases and J dropped 6 bases, with 17 bases sitting between them. Mixed chimerism was transient after nonmyeloablative marrow transplants from related graft donors. The V call is TRBV30, the J call TRBJ1-5, with D tentatively TRBD1 (6 bases). The clonotype was recovered from a human patient who received a combined kidney and bone marrow transplant. Certain T cells may be donor cells from the graft. The source material was CD4+ T cells from blood (PBMCs), sampled 6 months after the transplant. CDR3 coding DNA: TGTGCCTGGAGTTCCGAAACAGGGAGAGGTCAGCCCCAGCATTTT. This gives the protein CAWSSETGRGQPQHF.